These T cell receptor beta chains were read from a single sample in a study of cytomegalovirus exposure and HLA in healthy donors. Measured with immunoSEQ multiplex PCR; TCRdb has only the in-frame clones, and not every one. Of 130,000 to 150,000 clones in the sample, about 80% were seen once. The sample consisted of PBMCs. The receptor source for this set is a man aged 35 to 55 in good health and CMV-seronegative. Each CDR3 is given with its conserved first and last residue. D genes are given only for firm matches. Some rows mark clone size as missing; the rest say once, few, many or name a class of expanded clone.

v_gene	j_gene	abundance	d_gene	CDR3aa	CDR3nt
TRBV29-1	TRBJ2-5	NA	TRBD2	CSVVGLAGGGETQYF	TGCAGCGTTGTGGGGCTAGCGGGGGGCGGGGAGACCCAGTACTTC
TRBV19	TRBJ2-1	NA	TRBD1	CASSFDRGTYNEQFF	TGTGCCAGTAGTTTCGACAGGGGTACTTACAATGAGCAGTTCTTC
TRBV5-8	TRBJ1-5	NA	TRBD1	CASRTGVGNQPQHF	TGTGCCAGCCGGACAGGGGTCGGCAATCAGCCCCAGCATTTT
TRBV9	TRBJ2-3	NA	TRBD1	CASSVGGQGGADTQYF	TGTGCCAGCAGCGTAGGGGGTCAAGGGGGCGCAGATACGCAGTATTTT
TRBV20-1	TRBJ1-1	once	NA	CSARDRETAFF	TGCAGTGCTAGAGACAGGGAAACCGCTTTCTTT
TRBV9	TRBJ1-6	NA	TRBD1	CASSLTGVNSPLHF	TGTGCCAGCAGCCTAACAGGGGTAAATTCACCCCTCCACTTT
TRBV5-1	TRBJ2-7	NA	TRBD1	CASSLDGTGGMYEQYF	TGCGCCAGCAGCTTGGATGGGACAGGGGGAATGTACGAGCAGTACTTC
TRBV5-4	TRBJ1-1	NA	NA	CASSSGQLNTEAFF	TGTGCCAGCAGCTCCGGACAGCTAAACACTGAAGCTTTCTTT
TRBV30	TRBJ2-5	NA	NA	CAWTLVRGGETQYF	TGTGCCTGGACCCTGGTCCGAGGGGGAGAGACCCAGTACTTC
TRBV28	TRBJ2-7	once	NA	CASTPKPSYEQYF	TGTGCCAGCACACCGAAGCCCTCCTACGAGCAGTACTTC
TRBV5-1	TRBJ1-2	NA	NA	CASSLGERIYGYTF	TGCGCCAGCAGCTTGGGAGAGCGGATCTATGGCTACACCTTC